Listed below are T cell receptor beta chains from one sample, sequenced in a study of read filtering for tumor transcriptome and immune sequencing. TCRdb used MiXCR to reprocess the reads, holding one entry per CDR3 protein. Among about 50,000 distinct CDR3 sequences listed, 20% were seen once. The material sequenced was a population of CD138-negative cells sorted from bone marrow. The receptors were gathered from a donor aged 40 or over with multiple myeloma. The CDR3 runs from the conserved cysteine through the conserved F or W. A D gene is named only where the DNA matches it firmly. Part of the rows lack a size; the others show once, few, many or a class for expanded clones.

D gene	J gene	clone size	V gene	CDR3 DNA	CDR3 protein
.	TRBJ1-5	many	TRBV10-3	TGTGCCATCAGTGAGACTACTACCAATCAGCCCCAGCATTTT	CAISETTTNQPQHF
TRBD2	TRBJ2-2	few	TRBV7-2	TGTGCCAGCAGCCAAAGGGACTATTTCCCCGGGGAGCTGTTTTTT	CASSQRDYFPGELFF
.	TRBJ2-7	many	TRBV25-1	TGTGCCAGCAGTCCGGGACCCTACTACGAGCAGTACTTC	CASSPGPYYEQYF
.	TRBJ1-6	many	TRBV27	TGTGCCAGCAGTTTCGGGAGCTCCTATAATTCACCCCTCCACTTT	CASSFGSSYNSPLHF
.	TRBJ2-1	many	TRBV4-2	TGTGCCAGCAGCATCCGACTTGAGGGGGACTACAATGAGCAGTTCTTC	CASSIRLEGDYNEQFF
TRBD1	TRBJ1-2	few	TRBV18	TGTGCCAGCTCATTGGACAGGGACTATGGCTACACCTTC	CASSLDRDYGYTF
.	TRBJ2-1	medium-sized	TRBV7-9	TGTGCCAGCAGCCCGAAGGGGATGGACAATGAGCAGTTCTTC	CASSPKGMDNEQFF
.	TRBJ1-1	.	TRBV28	TGTGCCAGCAGTACAATACAGGGAACTGAAGCTTTCTTT	CASSTIQGTEAFF
.	TRBJ1-1	many	TRBV12-3/TRBV12-4	TGTGCCAGCAGCCCTACGGTGAGGGGGGACACTGAAGCTTTCTTT	CASSPTVRGDTEAFF
.	TRBJ2-1	few	TRBV20-1	TGCGGTGCTAGAGTGTGGATGAGCGGGACAAACAATGAGCAGTTCTTC	CGARVWMSGTNNEQFF
TRBD1	TRBJ2-3	many	TRBV20-1	TGCAGTGCTCCCGGGACAGGGACAGATACGCAGTATTTT	CSAPGTGTDTQYF
TRBD1	TRBJ2-4	.	TRBV7-9	TGTGCCAGCAGCTCTTCTGCGCGACAGGGACCTCCTCAGTACTTC	CASSSSARQGPPQYF
TRBD2	TRBJ2-3	many	TRBV5-1	TGCGCCAGCAGCTTCAGTAGCGGGAAAGCAGATACGCAGTATTTT	CASSFSSGKADTQYF
TRBD1	TRBJ2-2	many	TRBV29-1	TGCAGCGTTCCGACAGGGTCCGGGGAGCTGTTTTTT	CSVPTGSGELFF
.	TRBJ1-2	.	TRBV28	TGTGCCAGCAGAGGTCCCCCCCCCGCGGGTTATGGCTACACCTTC	CASRGPPPAGYGYTF
.	TRBJ2-1	many	TRBV2	TGTGCCAGCCGTGGCCCGACCGACTACAATGAGCAGTTCTTC	CASRGPTDYNEQFF
.	TRBJ2-2	many	TRBV19	TGTGCCAGTAGTATAGATCCCCCTTCAGCCGGGGAGCTGTTTTTT	CASSIDPPSAGELFF
.	TRBJ2-3	few	TRBV6-6	TGTGCCAGCAGTTACTTAACTAGCACAGATACGCAGTATTTT	CASSYLTSTDTQYF
.	TRBJ2-7	few	TRBV28	TGTGCCAGCAGTCCACACACCCCTCCCGAGCAGTACTTC	CASSPHTPPEQYF
.	TRBJ2-7	many	TRBV12-3/TRBV12-4	TGTGCCAGCAGTTTAGGCCACGAGCAGTACTTC	CASSLGHEQYF
.	TRBJ2-3	many	TRBV29-1	TGCAGCGTTGGAACAGATAAAGATACGCAGTATTTT	CSVGTDKDTQYF
.	TRBJ2-1	many	TRBV7-3	TGTGCCAGCAGCTTATACGGGAACACCTACAATGAGCAGTTCTTC	CASSLYGNTYNEQFF
TRBD2	TRBJ2-1	.	TRBV27	TGTGCCAGCAGCCCACTAGCGCAGCTCTCCTACAATGAGCAGTTCTTC	CASSPLAQLSYNEQFF
.	TRBJ1-1	many	TRBV6-6	TGTGCCAGCAGTTACGGCGAGAACACTGAAGCTTTCTTT	CASSYGENTEAFF
.	TRBJ2-3	.	TRBV20-1	TGCAGTGCTGAGACAGCGCTCAGCCCCATAGATACGCAGTATTTT	CSAETALSPIDTQYF
TRBD2	TRBJ2-1	few	TRBV2	TGTGCCAGCAGTATGACTAGCCCTACGGGCAATGAGCAGTTCTTC	CASSMTSPTGNEQFF
TRBD2	TRBJ2-5	.	TRBV4-3	TGCGCCAACAGCCAAGCCCGGGGGGGGGCGAAAGAGACCCAGTACTTC	CANSQARGGAKETQYF
TRBD1	TRBJ2-1	once	TRBV29-1	TGCAGCGGCCAAAAGGGACAGATCAATGAGCAGCTCTTC	CSGQKGQINEQLF
.	TRBJ1-1	.	TRBV30	TGTGCCTGGACCTCGGACTTTAACACTGAAGCTTTCTTT	CAWTSDFNTEAFF
TRBD2	TRBJ2-1	many	TRBV28	TGTGCCAGCAGTTTATGGGGGGCTAGCGGGGGAGTCAGGGAGCAGTTCTTC	CASSLWGASGGVREQFF
TRBD2	TRBJ2-1	.	TRBV12-5	TGTGCTAGTGGTTTCTTACTAGCGGGAGTTAATGAGCAGTTCTTC	CASGFLLAGVNEQFF
TRBD2	TRBJ2-1	many	TRBV7-3	TGTGCCAGCAGTTCGAGCGGGAGTCCGGGGAATGAGCAGTTCTTC	CASSSSGSPGNEQFF
.	TRBJ1-1	many	TRBV20-1	TGCAGTGCTGATCAGACAGGCCTGAACACTGAAGCTTTCTTT	CSADQTGLNTEAFF
TRBD2	TRBJ2-2	many	TRBV10-3	TGTGCCATCAGAAAGCGGGAGGCCCCAACCGGGGAGCTGTTTTTT	CAIRKREAPTGELFF
TRBD2	TRBJ2-7	many	TRBV7-3	TGTGCCAGCAGCCCCTCGACTAGCGGGAGGAGGGGTTACTCCTACGAGCAGTACTTC	CASSPSTSGRRGYSYEQYF
TRBD2	TRBJ2-7	many	TRBV6-2/TRBV6-3	TGTGCCAGCAGTTCCGCGGGGGTCGAGCAGTACTTC	CASSSAGVEQYF
TRBD1	TRBJ2-7	many	TRBV27	TGTGCCAGCAGTTTGAGTGGACAGGGGGCGTACGAGCAGTACTTC	CASSLSGQGAYEQYF
TRBD1	TRBJ2-7	many	TRBV9	TGTGCCAGCAGCGTCTCGGGACAGGGCTACGAGCAGTACTTC	CASSVSGQGYEQYF
.	TRBJ2-6	few	TRBV20-1	TGCAGTGCGGAAGGATCCTCTGGGGCCGACGTCCTGACTTTC	CSAEGSSGADVLTF
.	TRBJ2-1	many	TRBV4-3	TGCGCCAGCAGCCAAGATCAGTACAATGAGCAGTTCTTC	CASSQDQYNEQFF
TRBD2	TRBJ2-2	many	TRBV12-3/TRBV12-4	TGTGCCAGCAGTTTCGGGCGGGAGGGAACCGGGGAGCTGTTTTTT	CASSFGREGTGELFF
.	TRBJ1-1	many	TRBV10-3	TGTGCCATCAGTGAGTCGCCAGGGAGGACTGAAGCTTTCTTT	CAISESPGRTEAFF
.	TRBJ2-2	many	TRBV9	TGTGCCAGCAGCGCTAACACCGGGGAGCTGTTTTTT	CASSANTGELFF
TRBD1	TRBJ1-1	many	TRBV20-1	TGCAGTGCTAGAGAGGACAGGATGAACACTGAAGCTTTCTTT	CSAREDRMNTEAFF